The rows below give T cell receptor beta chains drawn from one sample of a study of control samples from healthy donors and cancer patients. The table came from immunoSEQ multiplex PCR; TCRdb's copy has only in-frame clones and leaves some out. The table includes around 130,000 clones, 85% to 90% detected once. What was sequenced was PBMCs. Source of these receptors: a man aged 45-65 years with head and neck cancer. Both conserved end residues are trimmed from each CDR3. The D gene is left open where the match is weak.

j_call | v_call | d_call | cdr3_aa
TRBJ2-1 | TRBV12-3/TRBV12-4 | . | ASSFGPERKQF
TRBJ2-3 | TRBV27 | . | ASSLASGTDTQY
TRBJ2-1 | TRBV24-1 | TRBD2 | ATSDPTSGGPTYNEQF
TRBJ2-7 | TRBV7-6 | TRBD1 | ASSSRGRGSYEQY
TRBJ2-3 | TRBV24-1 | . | ATSDFTGAYTDTQY
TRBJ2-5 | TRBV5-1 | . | ASSLAGAEQETQY
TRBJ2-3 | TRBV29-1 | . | SVWAGDTQY
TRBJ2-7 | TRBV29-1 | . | SVEDQGTYEQY
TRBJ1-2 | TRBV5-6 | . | ASSSRGYGYGYT
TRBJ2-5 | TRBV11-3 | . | ASSTTTGAETQY
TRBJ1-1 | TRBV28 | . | AITGVSEAF
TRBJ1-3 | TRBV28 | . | ASGIQGSGNTIY
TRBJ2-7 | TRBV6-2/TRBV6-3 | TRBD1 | ASSRDRGYEQY
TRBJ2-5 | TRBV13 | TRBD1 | ASSKKTGGGETQY
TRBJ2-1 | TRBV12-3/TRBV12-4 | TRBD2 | ASTPGGAEQF
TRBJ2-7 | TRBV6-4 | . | ASKSPSYEQY